This passage covers 14 T cell receptor beta chains from one sample sequenced in a study of siplizumab effects on memory and regulatory T cells. Measured with immunoSEQ multiplex PCR; TCRdb has only the in-frame clones, and not every one. Counted here are approximately 65,000 clones, roughly 85% occurring once; the ten biggest clones make up approximately 4%. Sequenced material: memory CD4+ T cells sorted from blood. The receptors here all came from a human donor in good health.

The chain is built from TRBV19 and TRBJ2-7; 9 positions agree with TRBD2. Germline V lookup: CDR1 LNHDA, CDR2 SQIVND (reference sequence). Trimming at V came to 10 bases and at J to 6 bases, leaving 13 bases not matched to a gene. The CDR3 is 14 residues long. The CDR3 protein is CAIGASGDLGEQYF. For the CDR3, the DNA is TGTGCCATCGGAGCTAGCGGGGATTTGGGCGAGCAGTACTTC.

The V call is TRBV7-6, the J call TRBJ2-3; D gene unclear. The CDR3 has 10 amino acids. The ends were cut back, 7 bases at V and 4 bases at J, with 3 bases in the middle. Germline assignment: CDR1 SGHVS and CDR2 FNYEAQ. CDR3 protein: CASISDTQYF. For the CDR3, the DNA is TGTGCCAGCATCTCAGATACGCAGTATTTT.

The gene calls are TRBV19 and TRBJ2-7, with 10 bases lining up with TRBD2. The CDR3 loop spans 15 amino acids. Germline-derived CDR1 and CDR2 are LNHDA and SQIVND (reference sequence). The V gene end was trimmed by 6 bases and the J gene end by 2 bases; junction bases not matched to a gene: 7. CDR3 residues: CASSRRTSGAYEQYF. The CDR3, as DNA: TGTGCCAGTAGCCGAAGGACTAGCGGAGCCTACGAGCAGTACTTC.

J is TRBJ2-3 and V is TRBV2; 11 bases map to TRBD2. Germline CDR1 is SNHLY and CDR2 is FYNNEI. This CDR3 is built from 14 residues. V was pared by 9 bases and J by 1 base, with 3 bases of the junction left unmatched. CDR3 in DNA: TGTGCCAGTCGACTAGCGGGGCGCACAGATACGCAGTATTTT. Its translation: CASRLAGRTDTQYF. Combining the CDR3 with reference TRBV2 and TRBJ2-3 gives the whole variable domain EPEVTQTPSHQVTQMGQEVILRCVPISNHLYFYWYRQILGQKVEFLVSFYNNEISEKSEIFDDQFSVERPDGSNFTLKIRSTKLEDSAMYFCASRLAGRTDTQYFGPGTRLTVL.

V and J are TRBV5-1 and TRBJ2-7, with 14 nucleotides matching TRBD2. Germline CDR1 SGHRS, CDR2 YFSETQ. The CDR3 sequence is 15 residues long. Germline trimming cut 6 bases from V and 0 bases from J; bases unmatched to any gene: 2. The DNA of the CDR3 is TGCGCCAGCAACGGACTAGCGGGAGGCTCCTACGAGCAGTACTTC. Protein: CASNGLAGGSYEQYF.

Turning to this clone: In the same sample, other DNA sequences code for this CDR3. This chain connects TRBV9 to TRBJ2-2; D is perhaps TRBD1 (6 bases). The germline CDR1 and CDR2 sequences are SGDLS and YYNGEE. The V end was cut by 7 bases, the J end by 0 bases, with 10 bases between. The CDR3 is 14 amino acids. CDR3 loop: CASRGQTNTGELFF. CDR3 nucleotides: TGTGCCAGCCGCGGACAGACGAACACCGGGGAGCTGTTTTTT.

The V and J genes are TRBV10-3 and TRBJ2-1; D is unclear. The CDR3 runs to 14 residues. V was cut by 4 bases and J by 2 bases, with 9 bases left in between. In germline, CDR1 is ENHRY, CDR2 SYGVKD. The DNA of the CDR3 is TGTGCCATCAGTGCTTCAACCCCCTACAATGAGCAGTTCTTC. Translating gives CAISASTPYNEQFF.

This rearrangement joins TRBV20-1 to TRBJ2-3; unclear D gene. There are 10 residues in the CDR3. The germline V and J ends were trimmed by 7 bases and 6 bases, with 8 bases remaining between them. Germline CDR1 reads DFQATT; CDR2 reads SNEGSKA (reference sequence). The CDR3 loop reads CSVSPDTQYF. The CDR3 bases are TGCAGTGTGTCCCCGGATACGCAGTATTTT.

The chain employs TRBV18 and TRBJ1-2, with a tentative D call TRBD1 (6 bases). There are 18 residues in the CDR3. V was trimmed by 0 bases and J by 7 bases, leaving 24 bases between them. Germline CDR1 is KGHSH and CDR2 is LQKENI. CDR3 sequence: CASSPPDRPPREKAGYTF. The CDR3 DNA reads as TGTGCCAGCTCACCACCCGACAGGCCTCCCCGGGAGAAGGCTGGCTACACCTTC.

The V and J genes are TRBV4-1 and TRBJ2-1; 9 bases agree with TRBD2. After removal of 6 bases from V and 10 bases from J, the junction contained 10 bases not matched to a gene. Germline V gives CDR1 MGHRA, CDR2 YSYEKL. The CDR3 is made up of 14 amino acids. Here the CDR3 reads CASRAASGAREQFF. The CDR3 DNA sequence: TGCGCCAGCAGGGCGGCTAGCGGGGCCAGGGAGCAGTTCTTC.

The rearrangement uses TRBV29-1 and TRBJ1-2; 9 bases are shared with TRBD1. The germline gives CDR1 SQVTM, CDR2 ANQGSEA. The CDR3 extends over 13 amino acids. Trimming at V came to 4 bases and at J to 6 bases, leaving 6 bases not matched to a gene. CDR3 protein: CSVVGQGINGYTF. The CDR3 region has the DNA TGCAGCGTTGTGGGACAGGGTATCAATGGCTACACCTTC.

CDR3 loop: CASSIQGRGEQYF. For the CDR3, the DNA is TGTGCCAGCAGTATCCAGGGGAGGGGCGAGCAGTACTTC. The chain is built from TRBV28 and TRBJ2-7; perhaps TRBD2 as D (7 bases). The CDR3 is made up of 13 amino acids. V was clipped by 5 bases and J by 6 bases, with 14 bases between them. Germline CDR1 is MDHEN and CDR2 is SYDVKM.

This clone was found a few times. The rearrangement uses TRBV9 and TRBJ2-7; D is perhaps TRBD2 (5 bases). The germline CDR1 and CDR2 sequences are SGDLS and YYNGEE. The CDR3 runs to 15 residues. The V end lost 0 bases, the J end lost 2 bases, and 12 bases lay between the germline ends. CDR3 residues: CASSVGLAVTYEQYF. The CDR3 coding sequence is TGTGCCAGCAGCGTAGGGCTAGCCGTGACCTACGAGCAGTACTTC. Full variable domain (rest looked up from reference TRBV9 and TRBJ2-7): DSGVTQTPKHLITATGQRVTLRCSPRSGDLSVYWYQQSLDQGLQFLIQYYNGEERAKGNILERFSAQQFPDLHSELNLSSLELGDSALYFCASSVGLAVTYEQYFGPGTRLTVT.

There are a few counts of this clone. The CDR3: CAWSRNPTGADTQYF. CDR3 in DNA: TGTGCCTGGAGTCGAAATCCTACAGGTGCCGATACGCAGTATTTT. This sequence joins TRBV30 and TRBJ2-3, with D perhaps matching TRBD1 (5 bases). V was shortened by 2 bases and J by 6 bases, with 18 bases between the two germline ends. This CDR3 is 15 amino acids long. Germline V gene data show CDR1 as GTSNPN and CDR2 as SVGIG (reference sequence). Looking up the rest from reference TRBV30 and TRBJ2-3 gives the full variable domain: SQTIHQWPATLVQPVGSPLSLECTVEGTSNPNLYWYRQAAGRGLQLLFYSVGIGQISSEVPQNLSASRPQDRQFILSSKKLLLSDSGFYLCAWSRNPTGADTQYFGPGTRLTVL.